This TCR beta chain was captured in a study of T cells in Graves' hyperthyroidism and ophthalmopathy. This clonotype was found many times. In making diagnoses, clinical symptoms, serum thyroxine and TRAb, thyroid ultrasound and orbital computed tomography were all used. The authors obtained PBMCs from about 9 ml of fresh peripheral blood. The ends were cut back, 0 bases at V and 5 bases at J, with 8 bases in the middle. The CDR3 is 12 residues long. CDR1 and CDR2 (germline): DFQATT, SNEGSKA (reference sequence). Amplification of TCR beta CDR3 regions used RNA as the template. The primer set for the first-round RT-PCR of the TCR CDR3 was HTBI. In TCRdb, the multiplex PCR reads were re-called with MiXCR into one record per CDR3 protein. Here the sample spans around 290,000 distinct CDR3 sequences, approximately 15% being singletons.

The TCR comes from a woman aged 55 to 70 with Graves' ophthalmopathy. The chain recombines TRBV20-1 with TRBJ2-7; D gene unclear. The sample taken for sequencing was blood. The CDR3 is CSARDVGNEQYF. The DNA of the CDR3 is TGCAGTGCTAGAGATGTGGGGAACGAGCAGTACTTC.